The source of this T cell receptor (beta chain) is a study of T cells in Graves' hyperthyroidism and ophthalmopathy. At least ten counts were recorded for this clonotype. Amplification targeted TCR beta CDR3 regions from RNA transcripts. Carried out on the TCR CDR3, a first-round RT-PCR used the HTBI primer set. One entry per CDR3 protein results from TCRdb running MiXCR on the multiplex PCR reads. Of 500,000 to 650,000 distinct CDR3 sequences listed, about 14% are singletons. Duration under 3 months, a NOSPECS grade of at least 4, and a Clinical Activity Score of at least 3 characterized the ophthalmopathy patients. Diagnoses were established using clinical symptoms, serum thyroxine and TRAb, thyroid ultrasound and orbital computed tomography. Losses at the gene ends were 2 bases for V and 8 bases for J; bases not matched to a gene: 3. Germline assignment: CDR1 MNHEY and CDR2 SVGEGT. The CDR3 is 15 amino acids.

The TCR was taken from a woman aged 45 to 65 with Graves' ophthalmopathy. Sequencing was performed on blood. The chain couples TRBV6-2 or TRBV6-3 to TRBJ2-2, with TRBD2 matching over 12 bases. CDR3 DNA: TGTGCCAGCAGTTACCGGACTAGCGGGATAGGGGAGCTGTTTTTT. This sequence encodes CASSYRTSGIGELFF.